One sample yielded the 8 T cell receptor beta chains listed below, sequenced in a study of beta chain features in type 1 diabetes. TCRB transcripts that were expressed got sequenced, as all of the isolated RNA had been reverse transcribed. Some clones are missing from TCRdb's copy, which holds only in-frame ones; the method was immunoSEQ multiplex PCR. Altogether 300,000 to 450,000 clones are present, about 12% being singletons, with the ten largest covering around 0.02%. The sample was naive CD4+ T cells from blood. Receptor source: a man aged 18 to 29 in good health.

This clone showed up just a few times. The V gene is TRBV21-1, the J gene TRBJ2-7; TRBD2 is taken as the D call from the table, unchecked against the DNA. TRBV21-1 is classified as a pseudogene. The CDR3 contains 14 residues. In DNA, the CDR3 is TGTGCCAGCAGCCTAGCGGGCAGCTCCTACGAGCAGTACTTC. Translated, it gives CASSLAGSSYEQYF.

The gene calls are TRBV10-3 and TRBJ2-5; a possible D gene is TRBD1 (6 bases). Germline CDR1 reads ENHRY; CDR2 reads SYGVKD. The CDR3 is made up of 13 amino acids. The V gene lost 10 bases and the J gene lost 2 bases, with 14 bases spanning the gap. CDR3 in amino acids: CASTGLVQETQYF. The CDR3 nucleotides read TGTGCCAGCACAGGGCTTGTACAAGAGACCCAGTACTTC.

Here the CDR3 DNA reads TGTGCCAGCAGGGGACAGGGCACCCTGAACACTGAAGCTTTCTTT. It specifies CASRGQGTLNTEAFF. This rearrangement joins TRBV28 to TRBJ1-1; 9 bases align to TRBD1. Unmatched junction bases numbered 5, after V lost 6 bases and J lost 0 bases. The CDR3 covers 15 residues. Looked up from germline, CDR1 is MDHEN and CDR2 is SYDVKM. The variable domain in full, with the rest retrieved from reference TRBV28 and TRBJ1-1, is DVKVTQSSRYLVKRTGEKVFLECVQDMDHENMFWYRQDPGLGLRLIYFSYDVKMKEKGDIPEGYSVSREKKERFSLILESASTNQTSMYLCASRGQGTLNTEAFFGQGTRLTVV.

The chain is built from TRBV7-2 and TRBJ2-7; the D gene is possibly TRBD2 (5 bases). Trimming removed 8 bases at V and 4 bases at J, with 9 bases between. Germline V gives CDR1 SGHTA, CDR2 FQGNSA. The CDR3 runs to 11 residues. CDR3 bases: TGTGCCAGCGGGAGTCGGTACGAGCAGTACTTC. Translating gives CASGSRYEQYF.

DNA of the CDR3: TGTGCCAGCAGCACCCGGGGAGGGGGGGCCGGGGAGCTGTTTTTT. Encoded protein: CASSTRGGGAGELFF. V is TRBV5-4 and J is TRBJ2-2; possible D gene TRBD2, 7 bases. V gave up 4 bases and J gave up 6 bases, with 16 bases separating them. This CDR3 contains 15 residues. Germline CDR1 is SGHNT and CDR2 is YYREEE (reference sequence).

This clone was seen a handful of times. Other DNA sequences from this sample encode an identical CDR3 as well. The chain combines TRBV7-2 with TRBJ1-2; the D is unclear. CDR3 size: 12 residues. Deletions cut 5 bases from V and 1 base from J, with 5 bases between. Germline CDR1 reads SGHTA; CDR2 reads FQGNSA. The CDR3 nucleotides read TGTGCCAGCAGCCCCATTAACTATGGCTACACCTTC. The encoded protein is CASSPINYGYTF.

At least ten counts were recorded for this clone. The J gene is TRBJ2-1, the V gene TRBV4-3, with 7 positions matching TRBD2. J gave up 4 bases and V 0 bases, and 6 bases lay outside the gene matches. Germline values: CDR1 LGHNA, CDR2 YSLEER. This CDR3 is 16 amino acids long. The chain's CDR3 is CASSQEGSAGYNEQFF. The CDR3, as DNA: TGCGCCAGCAGCCAAGAGGGGTCAGCGGGGTACAATGAGCAGTTCTTC.

V is TRBV28 and J is TRBJ2-3, with D possibly being TRBD2 (6 bases). V lost 6 bases, J lost 2 bases, and 9 bases lay in between. The V gene's germline CDR1 is MDHEN and CDR2 SYDVKM. This CDR3 region has 13 residues. CDR3 coding DNA: TGTGCCAGCAGGGAGCGGGTCACAGATACGCAGTATTTT. It encodes CASRERVTDTQYF.